This TCR beta chain was profiled in a study of graft-versus-host responses after intestinal transplantation. Study-level background: Every recipient had anti-thymocyte globulin induction and approximately 3 years of tacrolimus plus steroids. The study, taken as a whole, reports: There was an association between peak levels of circulating GvH clones and early post-transplant HvG declines.

V was cut by 5 bases and J by 7 bases, with 14 bases left in between. CDR3 length: 14 residues. Germline V gene sequence: CDR1 MNHEY, CDR2 SVGAGI. This clone was observed once. As yet, its antigen is unknown. From the graft tissue, intraepithelial and lamina propria lymphocytes were released through processing. The data were produced by immunoSEQ multiplex PCR, yet TCRdb's version contains in-frame clones alone and is incomplete. In the table there are about 17,000 clones, about 80% of which are singletons. The sequence came from a human patient who received an intestinal transplant, so some T cells may come from the graft donor. This chain joins TRBV6-5 and TRBJ1-4; no clear D gene. The sequences come from ileum tissue, collected about 100 days after intestinal transplant. The CDR3 sequence: CASSEDTSPEKLFF. The CDR3 nucleotides read TGTGCCAGCAGTGAAGATACATCCCCTGAAAAACTGTTTTTT.